The rows below give T cell receptor beta chains drawn from one sample of a study of CD8 T cells in ankylosing spondylitis. TCRdb analysed the 5' RACE reads with MiXCR anew, one entry per CDR3 protein. The table shows 300,000 to 350,000 distinct CDR3 sequences, with around 20% occurring only once. The material sequenced was blood, either unsorted or a sorted T cell fraction (not recorded which). The receptors here all came from a female donor with ankylosing spondylitis or in good health (not recorded which). The conserved cysteine and the conserved F or W are not part of the CDR3 here. Each record gives: V gene, J gene, CDR3 protein.

V gene: TRBV24-1; J gene: TRBJ2-1; CDR3 protein: ATSARGLEQF
V gene: TRBV20-1; J gene: TRBJ2-7; CDR3 protein: SARDRGEGPYEQY
V gene: TRBV27; J gene: TRBJ2-3; CDR3 protein: ASSPARRDTQY
V gene: TRBV6-2/TRBV6-3; J gene: TRBJ2-1; CDR3 protein: ASSLLPPGNNEQF
V gene: TRBV20-1; J gene: TRBJ2-1; CDR3 protein: SARETGGPNNEQF
V gene: TRBV4-2; J gene: TRBJ2-1; CDR3 protein: ASSQATSGATYEQF
V gene: TRBV10-3; J gene: TRBJ2-1; CDR3 protein: AISDSDLYNEQF
V gene: TRBV9; J gene: TRBJ2-6; CDR3 protein: ASSVGTGWSGANVLT
V gene: TRBV3-1; J gene: TRBJ2-7; CDR3 protein: ASSQGRGGRGEQY
V gene: TRBV12-3/TRBV12-4; J gene: TRBJ1-3; CDR3 protein: ASSLWTSGNTIY
V gene: TRBV4-2; J gene: TRBJ1-6; CDR3 protein: ASSPERGSALH
V gene: TRBV12-3/TRBV12-4; J gene: TRBJ2-7; CDR3 protein: ASNTAGTASSYEQY
V gene: TRBV5-4; J gene: TRBJ2-7; CDR3 protein: ASSLWQGGEQY
V gene: TRBV7-9; J gene: TRBJ2-3; CDR3 protein: ASSLAGWDTQY
V gene: TRBV7-3; J gene: TRBJ2-3; CDR3 protein: ASSLSGRNGDTQY
V gene: TRBV18; J gene: TRBJ2-2; CDR3 protein: ASSPPIGQDTGELF
V gene: TRBV4-3; J gene: TRBJ2-1; CDR3 protein: ASSRGTNNNEQF
V gene: TRBV7-2; J gene: TRBJ1-2; CDR3 protein: ASSTGTGILTNYGYT
V gene: TRBV6-1; J gene: TRBJ1-5; CDR3 protein: ASSGGILANQPQH
V gene: TRBV10-3; J gene: TRBJ2-5; CDR3 protein: AISPRDRSTAQY
V gene: TRBV5-1; J gene: TRBJ2-1; CDR3 protein: ASSLALAGGSSYNEQF
V gene: TRBV3-1; J gene: TRBJ2-1; CDR3 protein: ASSDAYGQGGF
V gene: TRBV9; J gene: TRBJ2-1; CDR3 protein: ASSVGSTNLWGEQF
V gene: TRBV19; J gene: TRBJ2-4; CDR3 protein: ASRQGSIQY
V gene: TRBV7-9; J gene: TRBJ2-3; CDR3 protein: ASSLLSSTDTQY
V gene: TRBV20-1; J gene: TRBJ2-7; CDR3 protein: SARNTRTGSSYEQY
V gene: TRBV5-1; J gene: TRBJ1-1; CDR3 protein: ASSLERRTEAF
V gene: TRBV19; J gene: TRBJ2-1; CDR3 protein: ASKRGPSYNEQF
V gene: TRBV29-1; J gene: TRBJ1-1; CDR3 protein: SVSSSGTTEAF
V gene: TRBV30; J gene: TRBJ2-7; CDR3 protein: AWTKRGLPAGEQY
V gene: TRBV18; J gene: TRBJ2-5; CDR3 protein: ASSPLQGARETQY
V gene: TRBV7-9; J gene: TRBJ1-4; CDR3 protein: ASSTSVAKLF
V gene: TRBV20-1; J gene: TRBJ2-5; CDR3 protein: SAPSPGQFWRETQY
V gene: TRBV6-1; J gene: TRBJ1-2; CDR3 protein: ASSLGGAYGYT
V gene: TRBV7-2; J gene: TRBJ2-3; CDR3 protein: ASSSSGVTDTQY
V gene: TRBV10-3; J gene: TRBJ1-2; CDR3 protein: AISESAGYGYT
V gene: TRBV7-6; J gene: TRBJ2-3; CDR3 protein: ASGSQGSPSTDTQY
V gene: TRBV6-6; J gene: TRBJ1-4; CDR3 protein: ASQKFNEKLF
V gene: TRBV12-3/TRBV12-4; J gene: TRBJ1-5; CDR3 protein: ASSHRVGNQPQH
V gene: TRBV4-3; J gene: TRBJ2-3; CDR3 protein: ASSQEGGTGTQY
V gene: TRBV6-2/TRBV6-3; J gene: TRBJ2-5; CDR3 protein: ASRAGTSLSETQY
V gene: TRBV27; J gene: TRBJ2-7; CDR3 protein: ASRGLAGVYEQY
V gene: TRBV10-1; J gene: TRBJ2-7; CDR3 protein: ASSESKGAFYEQY
V gene: TRBV6-2/TRBV6-3; J gene: TRBJ2-1; CDR3 protein: ASSYLRSLSYNEQF
V gene: TRBV29-1; J gene: TRBJ2-1; CDR3 protein: SVAESAEF
V gene: TRBV6-9; J gene: TRBJ2-7; CDR3 protein: ASGTTVYEQY
V gene: TRBV4-2; J gene: TRBJ1-2; CDR3 protein: ASSQDPWDPGYGYT
V gene: TRBV19; J gene: TRBJ2-4; CDR3 protein: ASYPGGGGKNIQY
V gene: TRBV5-6; J gene: TRBJ2-5; CDR3 protein: ASSAQGWRETQY
V gene: TRBV12-3/TRBV12-4; J gene: TRBJ1-3; CDR3 protein: ASSSTTGGRGNTIY
V gene: TRBV30; J gene: TRBJ2-3; CDR3 protein: AWSVRTRKREGRDTQY
V gene: TRBV11-2; J gene: TRBJ2-7; CDR3 protein: ASSPQGPEQY
V gene: TRBV9; J gene: TRBJ1-1; CDR3 protein: ASSPAKTLNTEAF
V gene: TRBV10-3; J gene: TRBJ2-1; CDR3 protein: AIRSVGANEQF
V gene: TRBV5-8; J gene: TRBJ1-5; CDR3 protein: ASSVGLSNQPQH
V gene: TRBV5-8; J gene: TRBJ2-1; CDR3 protein: ASSPREGSNEQF
V gene: TRBV12-3/TRBV12-4; J gene: TRBJ1-4; CDR3 protein: ASSQGGVGEKLF
V gene: TRBV20-1; J gene: TRBJ2-1; CDR3 protein: SARDQSGVLKFNEQF
V gene: TRBV20-1; J gene: TRBJ2-1; CDR3 protein: SARNMAESGHNEQF
V gene: TRBV9; J gene: TRBJ2-2; CDR3 protein: ASSVSGYTGELF